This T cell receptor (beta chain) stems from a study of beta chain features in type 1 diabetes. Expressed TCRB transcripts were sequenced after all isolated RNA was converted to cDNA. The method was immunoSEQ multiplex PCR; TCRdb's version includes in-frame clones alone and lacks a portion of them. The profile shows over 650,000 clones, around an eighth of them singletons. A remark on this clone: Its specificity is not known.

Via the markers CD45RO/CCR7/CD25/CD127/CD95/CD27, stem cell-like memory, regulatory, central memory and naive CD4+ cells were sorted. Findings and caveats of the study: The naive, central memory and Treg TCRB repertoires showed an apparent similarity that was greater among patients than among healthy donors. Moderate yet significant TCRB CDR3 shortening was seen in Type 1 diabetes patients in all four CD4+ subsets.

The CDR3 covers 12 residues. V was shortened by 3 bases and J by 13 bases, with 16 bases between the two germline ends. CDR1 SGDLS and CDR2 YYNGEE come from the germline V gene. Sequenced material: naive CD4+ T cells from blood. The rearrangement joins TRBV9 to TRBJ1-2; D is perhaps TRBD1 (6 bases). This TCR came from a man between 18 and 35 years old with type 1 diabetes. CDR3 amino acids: CASSAQGGASTF. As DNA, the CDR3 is TGTGCCAGCAGCGCCCAAGGGGGGGCCAGCACCTTC.